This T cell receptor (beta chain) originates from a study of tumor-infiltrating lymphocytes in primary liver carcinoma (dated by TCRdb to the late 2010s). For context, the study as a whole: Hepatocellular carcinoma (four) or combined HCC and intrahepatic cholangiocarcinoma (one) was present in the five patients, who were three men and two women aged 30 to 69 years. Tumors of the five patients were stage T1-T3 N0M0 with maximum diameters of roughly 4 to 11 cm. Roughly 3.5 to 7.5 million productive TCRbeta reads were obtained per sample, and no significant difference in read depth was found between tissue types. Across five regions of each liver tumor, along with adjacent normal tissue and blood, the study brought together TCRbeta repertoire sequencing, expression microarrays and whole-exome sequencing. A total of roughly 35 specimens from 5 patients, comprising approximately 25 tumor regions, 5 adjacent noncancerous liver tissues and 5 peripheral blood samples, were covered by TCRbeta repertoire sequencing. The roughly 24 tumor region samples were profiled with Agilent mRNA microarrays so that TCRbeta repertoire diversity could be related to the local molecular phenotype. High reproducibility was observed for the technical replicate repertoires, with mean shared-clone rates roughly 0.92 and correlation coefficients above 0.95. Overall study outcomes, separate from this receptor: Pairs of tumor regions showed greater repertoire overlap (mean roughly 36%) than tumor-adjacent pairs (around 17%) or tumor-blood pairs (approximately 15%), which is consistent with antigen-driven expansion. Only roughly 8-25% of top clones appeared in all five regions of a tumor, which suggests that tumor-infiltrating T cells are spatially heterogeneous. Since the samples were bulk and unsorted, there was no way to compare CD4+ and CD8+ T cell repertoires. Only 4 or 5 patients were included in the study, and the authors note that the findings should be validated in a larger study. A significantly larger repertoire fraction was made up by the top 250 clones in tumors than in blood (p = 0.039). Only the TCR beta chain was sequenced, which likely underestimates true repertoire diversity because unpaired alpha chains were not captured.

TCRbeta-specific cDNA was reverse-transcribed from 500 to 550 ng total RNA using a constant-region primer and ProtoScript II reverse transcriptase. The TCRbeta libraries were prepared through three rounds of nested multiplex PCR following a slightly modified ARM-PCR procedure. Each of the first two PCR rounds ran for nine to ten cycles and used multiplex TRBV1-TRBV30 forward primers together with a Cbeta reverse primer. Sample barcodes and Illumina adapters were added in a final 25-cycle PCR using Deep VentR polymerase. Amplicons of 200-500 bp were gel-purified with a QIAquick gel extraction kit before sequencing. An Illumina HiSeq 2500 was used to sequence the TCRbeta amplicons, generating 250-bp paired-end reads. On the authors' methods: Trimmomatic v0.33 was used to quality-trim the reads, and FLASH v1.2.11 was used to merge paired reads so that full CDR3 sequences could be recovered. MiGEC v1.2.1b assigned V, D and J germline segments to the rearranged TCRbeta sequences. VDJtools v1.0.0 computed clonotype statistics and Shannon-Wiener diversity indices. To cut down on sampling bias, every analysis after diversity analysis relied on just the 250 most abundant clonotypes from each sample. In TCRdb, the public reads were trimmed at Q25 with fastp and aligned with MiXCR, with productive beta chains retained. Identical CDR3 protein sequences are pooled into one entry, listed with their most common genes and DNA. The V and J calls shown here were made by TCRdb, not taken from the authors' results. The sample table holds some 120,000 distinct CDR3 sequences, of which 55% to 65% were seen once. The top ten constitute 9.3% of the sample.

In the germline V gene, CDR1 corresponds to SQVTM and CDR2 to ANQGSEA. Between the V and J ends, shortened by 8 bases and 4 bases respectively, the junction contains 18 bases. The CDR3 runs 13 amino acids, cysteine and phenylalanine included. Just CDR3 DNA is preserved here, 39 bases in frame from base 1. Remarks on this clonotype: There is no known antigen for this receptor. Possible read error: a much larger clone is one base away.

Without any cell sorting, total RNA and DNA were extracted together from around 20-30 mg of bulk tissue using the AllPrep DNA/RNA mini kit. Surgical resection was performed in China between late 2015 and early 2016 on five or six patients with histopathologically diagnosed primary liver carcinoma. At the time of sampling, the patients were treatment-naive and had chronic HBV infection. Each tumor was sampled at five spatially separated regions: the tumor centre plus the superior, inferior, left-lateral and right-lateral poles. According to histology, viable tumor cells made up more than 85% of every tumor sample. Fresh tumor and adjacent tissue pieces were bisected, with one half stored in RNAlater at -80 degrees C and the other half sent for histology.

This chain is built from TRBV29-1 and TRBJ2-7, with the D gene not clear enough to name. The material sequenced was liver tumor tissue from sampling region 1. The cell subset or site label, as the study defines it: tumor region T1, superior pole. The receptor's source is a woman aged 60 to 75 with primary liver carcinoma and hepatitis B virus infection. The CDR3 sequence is CSFSRYEFYEQYF. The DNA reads TGCAGCTTTTCTAGATACGAATTTTACGAGCAGTACTTC.